Listed below are T cell receptor beta chains from one sample, sequenced in a study of beta chain features in type 1 diabetes. Here immunoSEQ multiplex PCR was the method, and the copy in TCRdb shows in-frame clones only, minus some. Among approximately 160,000 clones listed, 10% were seen once. Sequencing was done on a sample of central memory CD4+ T cells from blood. The source of these receptors is a man under 40 with type 1 diabetes. The conserved cysteine and the conserved F or W are not part of the CDR3 here. The order of the fields is CDR3 protein, V gene, J gene.

CDR3: ASSPDPQGTGELF
V: TRBV5-1
J: TRBJ2-2

CDR3: ASSLSGQGFDNEQF
V: TRBV5-1
J: TRBJ2-1

CDR3: ASSSNSGSGKGTGELF
V: TRBV28
J: TRBJ2-2

CDR3: ASSQAPGQLNTEAF
V: TRBV4-2
J: TRBJ1-1

CDR3: ASSLWTGETQY
V: TRBV28
J: TRBJ2-5

CDR3: ASSLAPGDRGLC
V: TRBV7-8
J: TRBJ2-7

CDR3: ASSQAALGTGVHEQY
V: TRBV4-3
J: TRBJ2-7

CDR3: ASSFSGSSYNEQF
V: TRBV5-1
J: TRBJ2-1

CDR3: ASADRITYGYT
V: TRBV27
J: TRBJ1-2

CDR3: ASRGQGANEKLF
V: TRBV2
J: TRBJ1-4

CDR3: ASQEGGGDEQY
V: TRBV28
J: TRBJ2-7

CDR3: SVASGNPHEQF
V: TRBV29-1
J: TRBJ2-1

CDR3: AWSTGLHTDTQY
V: TRBV30
J: TRBJ2-3

CDR3: ASSFGSGAGARETQY
V: TRBV28
J: TRBJ2-5

CDR3: ASQGAGQPQH
V: TRBV28
J: TRBJ1-5

CDR3: ASSSVIQGEQY
V: TRBV4-2
J: TRBJ2-7

CDR3: ASKTREGIYEQY
V: TRBV5-1
J: TRBJ2-7

CDR3: ASSPSKDPGEKLF
V: TRBV18
J: TRBJ1-4

CDR3: ASSLWTGLNYGYT
V: TRBV28
J: TRBJ1-2

CDR3: ASAQTSGYVASLF
V: TRBV12-5
J: TRBJ2-1

CDR3: ASSYGQGANYGYT
V: TRBV11-2
J: TRBJ1-2

CDR3: ASSTTGYGYT
V: TRBV5-6
J: TRBJ1-2

CDR3: ASSLRGQGKYNEQF
V: TRBV28
J: TRBJ2-1

CDR3: SVPTGGGGVYGYT
V: TRBV29-1
J: TRBJ1-2

CDR3: ASSLVGGLAQETQY
V: TRBV5-4
J: TRBJ2-5

CDR3: ASRDRVNSPLH
V: TRBV6-1
J: TRBJ1-6